The rows below give T cell receptor beta chains drawn from one sample of a study of Tregs in tolerant kidney transplant recipients. Libraries were prepared by immunoSEQ multiplex PCR; TCRdb keeps only in-frame clonotypes and omits some of them. The table has fewer than 100,000 clones, about 91% seen once; the top ten hold 0.34%. The source material was Tregs from blood, sampled before the transplant. These receptors originate from a human donor who received a combined kidney and bone marrow transplant. CDR3s leave out the opening cysteine and the closing phenylalanine or tryptophan. Clone size is stated in some rows and not others, as once, few, many or a class when expanded.

j_call,v_call,clone_size,cdr3_aa
TRBJ2-3,TRBV15,.,ATSREYSGVTDTQY
TRBJ1-1,TRBV7-9,.,ASSQGSGWGTEAF
TRBJ2-1,TRBV19,.,ASSIRRTLDYNEQF
TRBJ2-5,TRBV27,once,ASSTLTAQETQY
TRBJ2-1,TRBV5-1,.,ASSSLTGNEQF
.,TRBV10-3,.,AISESASGFYEQY
TRBJ2-1,TRBV7-3,.,ASSLSAGGLGGEQF
TRBJ1-2,TRBV7-8,.,ASSLVGPGTNYGYT
TRBJ2-7,TRBV30,.,ACRDFSYEQY
TRBJ2-7,TRBV21-1,.,ASSKVLGYEQY
TRBJ2-1,TRBV5-6,.,ASSLGGLGYNEQF
TRBJ2-7,TRBV5-1,once,ASSSGRRGYEQY
TRBJ2-7,TRBV28,.,ASSLWSEQY
TRBJ2-7,TRBV7-3,.,ASSSRWIAGFIYEQY
TRBJ2-1,TRBV6-6,.,ASSGQGSYVNEQF
TRBJ1-5,TRBV20-1,.,SAANNQPQH
TRBJ1-2,TRBV28,.,ASSYFPAGGYGYT
TRBJ2-2,TRBV7-9,.,ASHGQSNTGELF
TRBJ2-5,TRBV10-3,.,AIGGLEETQY
TRBJ1-2,TRBV28,.,ASSSLGAGRSYGYT
TRBJ2-6,TRBV15,.,ATSRPAENSGANVLT
TRBJ1-1,TRBV28,.,ASSARQEAGNTEAF
TRBJ1-1,TRBV18,.,ASSPSTQNTEAF
TRBJ2-7,TRBV5-6,.,ASSLDQDGLYSYEQY
TRBJ1-1,TRBV14,.,ASSQVGLLPEAF
TRBJ1-3,TRBV30,.,AWSVTGNTIY
TRBJ2-7,TRBV2,.,ASRAGTGSYEQY
TRBJ2-7,TRBV7-2,.,ASRPGVGSYEQY
TRBJ1-4,TRBV2,.,ASSVEGAKKLF
TRBJ1-4,TRBV9,.,ASSAGTITNEKLF
TRBJ1-1,TRBV5-1,.,ASSFEGHSSNTEAF
TRBJ2-2,TRBV29-1,once,SVANRFHTGELF
TRBJ2-5,TRBV27,.,ASSFGGRGQETQY
TRBJ1-1,TRBV5-5,once,ASSSPGTPNTEAF
TRBJ1-4,TRBV7-2,once,ASNSGIGHNEKLF
TRBJ2-2,TRBV10-3,.,ATRGAGNTGELF
TRBJ2-7,TRBV28,.,ASSLTPWGEQY
TRBJ2-6,TRBV5-1,.,ASNLGGASANVLT
TRBJ2-3,TRBV4-1,once,ASSQEFGGADTQY
TRBJ2-5,TRBV30,.,AWSTSGFQETQY
TRBJ1-1,TRBV5-6,.,ASSSSRVGDTEAF
TRBJ2-5,TRBV18,.,ASSPSQEWTQY
TRBJ2-1,TRBV6-1,.,ASQGVSVYNEQF
TRBJ2-7,TRBV5-1,.,ASSFEGASEQY
TRBJ2-7,TRBV11-2,.,ASSLEALSLSEQY
TRBJ1-2,TRBV7-9,few,ASSLGGYGYT
TRBJ2-2,TRBV27,.,ASSPRERTLLTGELF
TRBJ2-4,TRBV18,.,ASSPLILEVGNIQY
TRBJ2-5,TRBV27,.,ASSPRTSRETQY
TRBJ2-4,TRBV9,.,ASSSGPRKNIQY
TRBJ2-1,TRBV6-4,.,ASSRDSFNEQF
TRBJ1-1,TRBV29-1,.,SGSDGGTEAF
TRBJ1-2,TRBV18,.,ASSPYKDNYGYT
TRBJ1-4,TRBV5-1,.,ASSFGEKLF
TRBJ2-5,TRBV11-2,.,ASSLVQQFGTQY
TRBJ1-5,TRBV30,.,AWTQGEYSNQPQH
TRBJ2-3,TRBV9,.,ASSVASVARSGTDTQY
TRBJ2-1,TRBV28,.,ASLSWTSGNNEQF
TRBJ2-5,TRBV7-3,.,ASSTDREGTQY
TRBJ2-3,TRBV7-2,.,ASSEGARADTQY